These T cell receptor beta chains were read from a single sample in a study of cytomegalovirus exposure and HLA in healthy donors. The assay was immunoSEQ multiplex PCR, and TCRdb's table has in-frame clones only and misses some. Here the sample spans 100,000 to 150,000 clones, about 81% being singletons. The sequenced sample consisted of PBMCs. The receptor set was obtained from a woman in her 30s in good health and CMV-seronegative. The CDR3 runs from the conserved cysteine through the conserved F or W. The D gene is left open where the match is weak. Size values are once, few and many counts, or a class for expanded clones, and some rows have none.

j_call clone_size v_call d_call cdr3_aa cdr3_nt
TRBJ2-3 - TRBV15 - CATSRASGQLTDTQYF TGTGCCACCAGCAGAGCCTCTGGACAGCTCACAGATACGCAGTATTTT
TRBJ2-2 - TRBV29-1 - CSVLPVSTNTGELFF TGCAGCGTTTTACCTGTTTCAACTAACACCGGGGAGCTGTTTTTT
TRBJ2-5 - TRBV27 - CASSTRDSQETQYF TGTGCCAGCAGTACACGGGACTCTCAAGAGACCCAGTACTTC
TRBJ1-3 - TRBV5-4 - CASSLDGNSGNTIYF TGTGCCAGCAGCTTGGACGGGAACTCTGGAAACACCATATATTTT
TRBJ1-5 - TRBV21-1 - CASSHSGRQPQHF TGTGCCAGCAGCCACTCTGGGCGTCAGCCCCAGCATTTT
TRBJ2-7 once TRBV25-1 - CASSEQGSSKGEQYF TGTGCCAGCAGTGAACAGGGGTCGTCTAAAGGCGAGCAGTACTTC
TRBJ1-4 - TRBV11-3 - CASSSGQQSSTNEKLFF TGTGCCAGCAGCTCAGGACAGCAATCCTCAACTAATGAAAAACTGTTTTTT
TRBJ2-2 once TRBV4-3 - CASSQSSYRDTGELFF TGCGCCAGCAGCCAATCCTCTTACAGGGACACCGGGGAGCTGTTTTTT
TRBJ2-3 - TRBV10-3 - CAIQSTDTQYF TGTGCCATCCAAAGCACAGATACGCAGTATTTT
TRBJ1-2 once TRBV6-1 - CASSEGRGYGYGYTF TGTGCCAGCAGTGAAGGAAGGGGGTACGGCTATGGCTACACCTTC
TRBJ1-5 - TRBV7-2 - CASSLAGGNQPQHF TGTGCCAGCAGCTTAGCAGGGGGCAATCAGCCCCAGCATTTT
TRBJ1-4 - TRBV5-1 TRBD1 CASSFGTGGEKLFF TGCGCCAGCAGCTTCGGGACAGGGGGTGAAAAACTGTTTTTT
TRBJ2-7 - TRBV19 - CASSISGNTYEQYF TGTGCCAGTAGTATAAGCGGCAACACCTACGAGCAGTACTTC
TRBJ2-2 - TRBV7-3 - CASSLGTGFTGELFF TGTGCCAGCAGCCTGGGAACAGGATTTACCGGGGAGCTGTTTTTT
TRBJ2-7 - TRBV11-3 - CASSLDRMGAAIKQYF TGTGCCAGCAGCTTAGATCGCATGGGAGCGGCTATTAAGCAGTACTTC
TRBJ2-2 - TRBV2 - CASSQNRELFF TGTGCCAGCAGTCAAAATCGGGAGCTGTTTTTT
TRBJ2-3 - TRBV4-2 - CASSPRGSSSTDTQYF TGTGCCAGCAGCCCTCGCGGCAGTTCTAGCACAGATACGCAGTATTTT
TRBJ1-1 - TRBV7-2 - CASSVGRNTEAFF TGTGCCAGCAGCGTAGGGAGGAACACTGAAGCTTTCTTT
TRBJ2-7 - TRBV5-1 - CASSPGTSTYEQYF TGCGCCAGCAGCCCCGGGACATCAACCTACGAGCAGTACTTC
TRBJ2-5 - TRBV7-2 - CASSLVSRRSRETQYF TGTGCCAGCAGCTTAGTTAGTCGTCGGAGCCGAGAGACCCAGTACTTC
TRBJ2-1 - TRBV7-3 TRBD1 CASSSGDRGYHNEQFF TGTGCCAGCAGCTCCGGGGACAGGGGGTACCACAATGAGCAGTTCTTC
TRBJ1-3 once TRBV10-3 - CATDPVLGGAGNTIYF TGTGCCACCGATCCGGTTTTGGGGGGGGCAGGAAACACCATATATTTT
TRBJ2-7 few TRBV19 - CASSIETGSYEQYF TGTGCCAGTAGTATAGAAACAGGATCCTACGAGCAGTACTTC
TRBJ2-1 - TRBV4-1 TRBD2 CASGQGTSGGLYEQFF TGCGCCAGCGGCCAAGGGACTAGTGGGGGGCTTTATGAGCAGTTCTTC
TRBJ1-1 - TRBV6-6 - CASKKLSGEVNTEAFF TGTGCCTCCAAGAAGTTGTCCGGGGAGGTGAACACTGAAGCTTTCTTT
TRBJ2-1 - TRBV19 TRBD2 CATRGTTGPNEQFF TGTGCCACCAGAGGGACTACCGGACCCAATGAGCAGTTCTTC
TRBJ2-7 - TRBV6-4 TRBD2 CASSDSRASGRTSYEQYF TGTGCCAGCAGTGACTCAAGGGCTAGCGGGAGGACCTCTTACGAGCAGTACTTC